This entry features one T cell receptor (beta chain) sequence. These data are taken from a study of T cell responses to AZD1222 COVID-19 vaccine. The CDR3 runs to 16 residues. Germline V lookup: CDR1 SGDLS, CDR2 YYNGEE. With 1 base removed from V and 6 bases from J, the gap between germline ends came to 17 bases. The repertoire was sequenced with immunoSEQ multiplex PCR; TCRdb's copy has only in-frame clones and lacks some. The profile shows about 160,000 clones, around 94% of them singletons. Sequences were derived from peripheral blood, sampled 28 days after the second AZD1222 dose. The receptor was derived from an adult who received the AZD1222 COVID-19 vaccine. The rearrangement joins TRBV9 to TRBJ2-1; D gene unclear. As DNA, the CDR3 is TGTGCCAGCAGCGTAAGTATTAGGCGGCTCTCCAATGAGCAGTTCTTC. Encoded protein: CASSVSIRRLSNEQFF.